This TCR beta chain was sequenced for a study of blood T cell repertoires in COVID-19. Some clones are missing from TCRdb's copy, which holds only in-frame ones; the method was immunoSEQ multiplex PCR. The sample carries more than 300,000 clones, approximately 90% recorded once. Germline CDR1 reads SGHAT; CDR2 reads FQNNGV. CDR3 length equals 14 residues. Trimming took 1 base from V and 1 from J, leaving 7 bases between them. The origin of this receptor is a woman aged 25-40 years who had been exposed to COVID-19. The J gene is TRBJ1-2, the V gene TRBV11-2; D perhaps matches TRBD1 (5 bases). Sequenced: PBMCs or T cells enriched from blood (not recorded which). This chain's CDR3 is CASSLGTNNYGYTF. The CDR3 bases are TGTGCCAGCAGCTTAGGGACAAATAACTATGGCTACACCTTC.